The 25 T cell receptor beta chains below come from one sample, sequenced in a study of lymphopenia after photon versus proton radiotherapy (dated by TCRdb to about 2019). The library came from the immunoSEQ multiplex PCR assay. The immuneACCESS repertoire file appears here via TCRdb, limited to in-frame rearrangements. These files lack a portion of the clones; in checked studies, under half of the deficit traces to unresolved V genes, and the cause of the others is not known. In all, the sample holds some 64,000 clones, and 87% of those were seen once. The ten largest make up around 13% of the sample. The sample consisted of peripheral blood, taken from a patient treated with proton-based radiotherapy. The receptors were sampled from a man older than 75 with esophageal cancer.

This chain links TRBV9 with TRBJ1-3; D ambiguous. Trimming took off 3 bases at V and 3 bases at J, with 16 bases between the two ends. CDR1 and CDR2 from the germline V gene are SGDLS and YYNGEE. The CDR3 contains 16 residues. In DNA form, the CDR3 reads TGTGCCAGCAGCGCTGTGACACAGCAGATTGGAAACACCATATATTTT. Its protein product is CASSAVTQQIGNTIYF.

V usage is TRBV25-1 and J usage is TRBJ2-3; D remains ambiguous. Germline V lookup: CDR1 MGHDK, CDR2 SYGVNS. Trimming pared 1 base from V and 3 bases from J, leaving 8 bases between. This CDR3 has 14 amino acids. CDR3 DNA: TGTGCCAGCAGTGAATTCGTGGGGACAGATACGCAGTATTTT. It translates to CASSEFVGTDTQYF.

CDR3 amino acids: CASSQSGGQPRWSLTYEQYF. The CDR3 nucleotides are TGCGCCAGCAGTCAATCAGGGGGACAGCCTCGTTGGTCGTTAACCTACGAGCAGTACTTC. The chain recombines TRBV23-1 with TRBJ2-7; 7 nucleotides line up with TRBD1. TRBV23-1 is given ORF status, its function remaining uncertain. With V trimmed by 0 bases and J by 2 bases, 19 bases remained unmatched. The CDR3 is made up of 20 amino acids.

V and J are TRBV10-3 and TRBJ1-1, with a possible D match to TRBD1 (5 bases). Germline CDR1 is ENHRY and CDR2 is SYGVKD. Trimming shortened V by 6 bases and J by 11 bases, and 19 bases separated the two germline ends. CDR3 length equals 13 residues. As DNA, the CDR3 is TGTGCCATCAGCGCAAACATTGGGGCGGGCGCTTTCTTT. It yields the protein CAISANIGAGAFF.

V gene TRBV28 combines with J gene TRBJ2-5; TRBD2 might be the D (5 bases). Between the trimmed V and J ends, which lost 4 bases and 2 bases, there was a span of 11 bases. The CDR3 consists of 14 residues. Germline values: CDR1 MDHEN, CDR2 SYDVKM. In nucleotides, the CDR3 is TGTGCCAGCAGTTCAGCCGGGGTACAAGAGACCCAGTACTTC. Its protein is CASSSAGVQETQYF.

This sequence joins TRBV4-3 and TRBJ2-3; D gene unclear. CDR3 size: 16 residues. V lost 1 base and J lost 2, with 13 bases in between. Germline CDR1 LGHNA, CDR2 YSLEER. CDR3 coding DNA: TGCGCCAGCAGCCAAGGTATTAGAAGAATCACAGATACGCAGTATTTT. Encoded protein: CASSQGIRRITDTQYF.

The rearrangement links TRBV7-9 to TRBJ1-6; D remains ambiguous. The CDR3 spans 12 residues. CDR1 and CDR2 from the germline V gene are SEHNR and FQNEAQ (reference sequence). With 3 bases removed from V and 7 bases from J, the gap between germline ends came to 4 bases. Written as DNA, the CDR3 is TGTGCCAGCAGCTTTGGAAATTCACCCCTCCACTTT. It specifies CASSFGNSPLHF.

The chain carries TRBV2 and TRBJ1-1; D might be TRBD1 (5 bases). CDR3 size: 13 residues. Germline loops: CDR1 SNHLY, CDR2 FYNNEI. V lost 5 bases to trimming and J lost 3 bases, with 10 bases between them. The CDR3 here is CASSLGQHTEAFF. CDR3 bases: TGTGCCAGCAGTTTGGGGCAGCACACTGAAGCTTTCTTT.

The chain combines TRBV7-8 with TRBJ2-5; TRBD2 might be the D (6 bases). V dropped 1 base and J dropped 5 bases, with 14 bases sitting between them. This CDR3 is built from 15 residues. Germline V gives CDR1 SGHVS, CDR2 FQNEAQ. The CDR3 loop reads CASSLDLGGEETQYF. The CDR3 DNA reads as TGTGCCAGCAGCTTAGATTTAGGCGGGGAGGAGACCCAGTACTTC. The variable domain in full, with the rest retrieved from reference TRBV7-8 and TRBJ2-5, is GAGVSQSPRYKVAKRGQDVALRCDPISGHVSLFWYQQALGQGPEFLTYFQNEAQLDKSGLPSDRFFAERPEGSVSTLKIQRTQQEDSAVYLCASSLDLGGEETQYFGPGTRLLVL.

This clone was seen only once. V and J are TRBV9 and TRBJ1-2; D not certain. This CDR3 has 12 residues. The germline gives CDR1 SGDLS, CDR2 YYNGEE. Trimming cost V 4 bases and J 4 bases, with 8 bases left between them. The CDR3 nucleotides are TGTGCCAGCAGCAGTAACGTCTATGGCTACACCTTC. Translating it yields CASSSNVYGYTF.

The rearrangement links TRBV6-4 to TRBJ2-1; D possibly corresponds to TRBD1 (6 bases). Trimming took off 4 bases at V and 10 bases at J, with 17 bases between the two ends. CDR3 length equals 14 residues. Germline V gives CDR1 MRHNA, CDR2 SNTAGT. Here the CDR3 reads CASSVDSWEGEQFF. CDR3 nucleotide sequence: TGTGCCAGCAGTGTGGACAGTTGGGAAGGCGAGCAGTTCTTC.

The genes are TRBV6-5 and TRBJ1-1; D is unresolved. Germline assignment: CDR1 MNHEY and CDR2 SVGAGI. The CDR3 is 13 residues long. V was clipped by 5 bases and J by 4 bases, with 11 bases between them. DNA of the CDR3: TGTGCCAGCAGTCCATACCTGGGCACTGAAGCTTTCTTT. Protein: CASSPYLGTEAFF.

The CDR3 region is CASSLAGRAGNTIYF. The CDR3 DNA sequence: TGTGCCAGCAGCTTAGCGGGACGAGCGGGAAACACCATATATTTT. The gene calls are TRBV27 and TRBJ1-3; D is perhaps TRBD1 (5 bases). Germline V gene lookup returns CDR1 MNHEY and CDR2 SMNVEV (reference sequence). Trimming removed 6 bases from V and 4 bases from J, with 16 bases in between. This CDR3 spans 15 amino acids.

The chain couples TRBV30 to TRBJ2-3, with TRBD1 identical over 9 bases. Germline V gives CDR1 GTSNPN, CDR2 SVGIG (reference sequence). This CDR3 spans 15 amino acids. V was pared by 2 bases and J by 4 bases, with 7 bases of the junction left unmatched. CDR3 bases: TGTGCCTGGAGTTGGGGACAGGGAAGTGCAGATACGCAGTATTTT. Protein: CAWSWGQGSADTQYF.

J is TRBJ2-7 and V is TRBV7-2, with 7 nucleotides matching TRBD1. The CDR3 sequence is 15 residues long. V lost 1 base to trimming and J lost 5 bases; unmatched junction nucleotides: 8. Germline V gene data show CDR1 as SGHTA and CDR2 as FQGNSA. CDR3 DNA: TGTGCCAGCAGCTTAGGCCAGGGGGTTTTCGACGAGCAGTACTTC. Translation gives CASSLGQGVFDEQYF.

This rearrangement joins TRBV7-3 to TRBJ2-3, with 7 bases identical to TRBD1. The CDR3 is 14 residues long. From germline, CDR1 is SGHTA and CDR2 FQGTGA. V trimming: 2 bases; J trimming: 6 bases; junction bases outside the gene matches: 5. The CDR3 loop is CASSLRQGGDTQYF. The CDR3 DNA is TGTGCCAGCAGCTTACGACAGGGTGGGGATACGCAGTATTTT.

The chain uses TRBV9 and TRBJ2-1; 8 bases match TRBD2. The CDR3 loop spans 13 amino acids. Germline lookup yields CDR1 SGDLS and CDR2 YYNGEE. The junction had 5 bases not matched to a gene; V was cut back by 3 bases and J by 9 bases. CDR3 in DNA: TGTGCCAGCAGCGCCTCCCTAGCGGGTGAGCAGTTCTTC. Its translation: CASSASLAGEQFF. Supplemented by reference TRBV9 and TRBJ2-1, the full variable domain reads DSGVTQTPKHLITATGQRVTLRCSPRSGDLSVYWYQQSLDQGLQFLIQYYNGEERAKGNILERFSAQQFPDLHSELNLSSLELGDSALYFCASSASLAGEQFFGPGTRLTVL.

This chain's CDR3 is CASSGSPGTYYEQYF. CDR3 bases: TGCGCCAGCAGCGGGAGTCCCGGGACTTACTACGAGCAGTACTTC. J is TRBJ2-7 and V is TRBV10-2, with a weak D call TRBD2 (6 bases). The V gene's germline CDR1 is WSHSY and CDR2 SAAADI. The germline V and J ends were trimmed by 6 bases and 3 bases, with 18 bases remaining between them. The length of the CDR3 is 15 residues.

This chain links TRBV7-2 with TRBJ1-4; D perhaps matches TRBD1 (5 bases). Germline CDR1 is SGHTA and CDR2 is FQGNSA. This CDR3 has 15 amino acids. The V end was cut by 6 bases, the J end by 0 bases, with 11 bases between. The CDR3 protein is CASSFDSTTNEKLFF. The CDR3 DNA sequence: TGTGCCAGCAGTTTTGACAGCACAACTAATGAAAAACTGTTTTTT.

Of note for this clone: A junction end diverges from the germline sequence, so it may reflect a read error. The CDR3 region is CASSQGTGWGETQYF. The CDR3 nucleotides are TGCGCCAGCAGCCAAGGGACAGGGTGGGGGGAGACCCAGTACTTC. The chain links TRBV7-2 to TRBJ2-5, with 9 bases lining up with TRBD1. The germline gives CDR1 SGHTA, CDR2 FQGNSA. The CDR3 totals 15 residues. Combining the CDR3 with reference TRBV7-2 and TRBJ2-5 gives the whole variable domain GAGVSQSPSNKVTEKGKDVELRCDPISGHTALYWYRQSLGQGLEFLIYFQGNSAPDKSGLPSDRFSAERTGGSVSTLTIQRTQQEDSAVYLCASSQGTGWGETQYFGPGTRLLVL.

V gene TRBV7-9 combines with J gene TRBJ2-5; TRBD1 might be the D (7 bases). The CDR3 is 16 residues long. V was cut by 2 bases and J by 3 bases, with 16 bases left in between. Per germline, CDR1 SEHNR and CDR2 FQNEAQ (reference sequence). The DNA of the CDR3 is TGTGCCAGCAGCTTACCCCGACAGGGAGGTAAAGAGACCCAGTACTTC. The encoded protein is CASSLPRQGGKETQYF.

This clone was seen only once. CDR3 sequence reads: CASSFSGGADTQYF. The CDR3 nucleotides read TGTGCCAGCAGCTTTAGCGGGGGGGCAGATACGCAGTATTTT. This chain connects TRBV7-2 to TRBJ2-3; 11 positions match TRBD2. The junction had 0 bases not matched to a gene; V was cut back by 3 bases and J by 4 bases. The CDR3 spans 14 residues. Germline values: CDR1 SGHTA, CDR2 FQGNSA.

The chain employs TRBV2 and TRBJ2-1; D uncertain. The CDR3 sequence is 11 residues long. Germline loops: CDR1 SNHLY, CDR2 FYNNEI. V lost 6 bases to trimming and J lost 6 bases, with 6 bases between them. The CDR3 reads CASREINEQFF. The CDR3 nucleotides are TGTGCCAGCAGGGAAATCAATGAGCAGTTCTTC.

This sequence joins TRBV5-3 and TRBJ1-1; D is unclear. TRBV5-3 is marked as an open reading frame, function uncertain. This CDR3 is built from 14 residues. Deletions cut 1 base from V and 5 bases from J, with 12 bases between. Written as DNA, the CDR3 is TGTGCCAGAAGCTTGTCGCGGACGGGGACTGAAGCTTTCTTT. Translated, it gives CARSLSRTGTEAFF.

V gene TRBV7-2 combines with J gene TRBJ2-3; 8 bases are shared with TRBD2. Per germline, CDR1 SGHTA and CDR2 FQGNSA. Losses at the gene ends were 3 bases for V and 6 bases for J; bases not matched to a gene: 11. The CDR3 covers 16 residues. The CDR3 reads CASSFIAGPLRDTQYF. The CDR3 DNA reads as TGTGCCAGCAGCTTTATAGCGGGGCCACTAAGGGATACGCAGTATTTT.